The clone carrying this T cell receptor (beta chain) came up many times. The authors made cDNA by 5'RACE with 10-nucleotide random UMIs. TCRdb reprocessed the 5' RACE reads with MiXCR, giving one entry per CDR3 protein. The sample lists roughly 39,000 distinct CDR3 sequences; approximately 4.4% were seen once. This entry is derived from a study of neurological immune-mediated disorders. Healthy controls were blood bank volunteers in Maryland, USA. Germline assignment: CDR1 LNHNV and CDR2 YYDKDF (reference sequence). The CDR3 contains 16 residues. The germline V and J ends were trimmed by 3 bases and 7 bases, with 16 bases remaining between them.

This clonotype was obtained from a man between 18 and 35 years old in good health. Sequenced: CD4+ T cells from blood. The chain joins TRBV15 to TRBJ1-6, with D maybe TRBD1 (6 bases). As DNA, the CDR3 is TGTGCCACCAGCAGTGAAAAGGGACAAGGCAATTCACCCCTCCACTTT. This gives the protein CATSSEKGQGNSPLHF. The full variable domain, completed using reference TRBV15 and TRBJ1-6, is DAMVIQNPRYQVTQFGKPVTLSCSQTLNHNVMYWYQQKSSQAPKLLFHYYDKDFNNEADTPDNFQSRRPNTSFCFLDIRSPGLGDTAMYLCATSSEKGQGNSPLHFGNGTRLTVT.